These T cell receptor beta chains were read from a single sample in a study of blood T cell repertoires in COVID-19. The data were produced by immunoSEQ multiplex PCR, yet TCRdb's version contains in-frame clones alone and is incomplete. The sample has 60,000 to 85,000 clones; 75% are singletons. The material sequenced was peripheral blood. Receptor source: a man between 65 and 80 years old with acute or convalescent COVID-19. Each CDR3 is given with its conserved first and last residue. Fields, in order: J gene, V gene, CDR3 protein.

j_call: TRBJ1-1
v_call: TRBV6-6
cdr3_aa: CASSYSEDKAEAFF

j_call: TRBJ1-2
v_call: TRBV4-2
cdr3_aa: CASSQQVQSYGYTF

j_call: TRBJ2-2
v_call: TRBV29-1
cdr3_aa: CSVRDTKSTGELFF

j_call: TRBJ1-4
v_call: TRBV4-2
cdr3_aa: CASSQDLGEAGGGKLFF

j_call: TRBJ1-1
v_call: TRBV6-5
cdr3_aa: CASRRTAGTEAFF

j_call: TRBJ2-1
v_call: TRBV19
cdr3_aa: CASSIAGTGRYPSEQFF

j_call: TRBJ1-2
v_call: TRBV6-5
cdr3_aa: CASSYLTGVDGYTF

j_call: TRBJ2-5
v_call: TRBV14
cdr3_aa: CASTIGTSGSWETQYF

j_call: TRBJ2-5
v_call: TRBV19
cdr3_aa: CASSMRDSQETQYF

j_call: TRBJ1-6
v_call: TRBV3-1/TRBV3-2
cdr3_aa: CASALRRLPDRSSPLHF

j_call: TRBJ1-2
v_call: TRBV3-1/TRBV3-2
cdr3_aa: CASSRQGTDGYTF

j_call: TRBJ1-1
v_call: TRBV7-6
cdr3_aa: CASSLAGGGIPTEAFF

j_call: TRBJ1-1
v_call: TRBV19
cdr3_aa: CASSTIEPYRTEAFF

j_call: TRBJ1-5
v_call: TRBV3-1/TRBV3-2
cdr3_aa: CASSQVQSNQPQHF

j_call: TRBJ2-1
v_call: TRBV2
cdr3_aa: CASSPQGYNEQFF

j_call: TRBJ2-3
v_call: TRBV7-2
cdr3_aa: CASSRTGGPDTQYF

j_call: TRBJ1-1
v_call: TRBV29-1
cdr3_aa: CSVDWTGAEAFF

j_call: TRBJ1-1
v_call: TRBV7-2
cdr3_aa: CASSSRGGYTEAFF

j_call: TRBJ1-1
v_call: TRBV19
cdr3_aa: CASSRGPAGTEAFF

j_call: TRBJ1-1
v_call: TRBV6-6
cdr3_aa: CASSYDRNTEAFF

j_call: TRBJ1-1
v_call: TRBV18
cdr3_aa: CASSRTGVLSNTEAFF

j_call: TRBJ1-2
v_call: TRBV10-1
cdr3_aa: CASRGWEGYGYTF

j_call: TRBJ1-1
v_call: TRBV19
cdr3_aa: CASLQGVNTEAFF

j_call: TRBJ1-5
v_call: TRBV4-2
cdr3_aa: CASSPKSTGPTQPQHF

j_call: TRBJ2-5
v_call: TRBV24-1
cdr3_aa: CATSDLGGPQETQYF

j_call: TRBJ2-7
v_call: TRBV5-1
cdr3_aa: CASSPLASGSSYEQYF

j_call: TRBJ2-3
v_call: TRBV24-1
cdr3_aa: CATRAGDGTDTQYF

j_call: TRBJ2-2
v_call: TRBV5-5
cdr3_aa: CASSFGGAIGELFF

j_call: TRBJ2-1
v_call: TRBV11-3
cdr3_aa: CASSTTGVPYNEQFF

j_call: TRBJ2-7
v_call: TRBV7-9
cdr3_aa: CASTYGLAGSDEQYF

j_call: TRBJ1-1
v_call: TRBV7-2
cdr3_aa: CASSFTGTTNTEAFF

j_call: TRBJ1-6
v_call: TRBV5-1
cdr3_aa: CASSGAGQGNSPLHF

j_call: TRBJ1-2
v_call: TRBV7-9
cdr3_aa: CASSSGQGAYGYTF

j_call: TRBJ2-4
v_call: TRBV2
cdr3_aa: CASSEKSGVLDIQYF

j_call: TRBJ2-1
v_call: TRBV7-2
cdr3_aa: CASSPGQENEQFF

j_call: TRBJ2-3
v_call: TRBV28
cdr3_aa: CASSAPPLAVTDTQYF

j_call: TRBJ2-4
v_call: TRBV29-1
cdr3_aa: CSVEAGGDIQYF

j_call: TRBJ2-4
v_call: TRBV3-1/TRBV3-2
cdr3_aa: CASSQGLAGGIQYF

j_call: TRBJ1-5
v_call: TRBV28
cdr3_aa: CASSSGQGNQPQHF